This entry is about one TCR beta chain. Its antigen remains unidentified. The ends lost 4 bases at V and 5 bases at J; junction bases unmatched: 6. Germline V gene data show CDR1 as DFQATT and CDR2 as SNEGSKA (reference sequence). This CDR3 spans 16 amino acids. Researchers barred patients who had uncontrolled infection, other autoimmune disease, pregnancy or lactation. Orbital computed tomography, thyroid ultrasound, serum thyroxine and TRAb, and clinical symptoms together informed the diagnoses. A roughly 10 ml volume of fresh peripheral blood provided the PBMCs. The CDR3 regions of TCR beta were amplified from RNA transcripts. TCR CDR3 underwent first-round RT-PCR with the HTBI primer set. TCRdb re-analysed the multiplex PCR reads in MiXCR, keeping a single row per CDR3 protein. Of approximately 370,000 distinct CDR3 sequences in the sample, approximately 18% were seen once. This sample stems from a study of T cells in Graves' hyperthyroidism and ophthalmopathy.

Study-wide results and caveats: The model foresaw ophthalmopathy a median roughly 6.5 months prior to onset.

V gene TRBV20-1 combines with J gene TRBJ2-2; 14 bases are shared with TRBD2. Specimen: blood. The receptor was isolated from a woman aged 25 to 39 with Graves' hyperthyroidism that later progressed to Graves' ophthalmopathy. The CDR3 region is CSATGTSGGRTGELFF. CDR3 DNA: TGCAGTGCTACCGGGACTAGCGGGGGAAGGACCGGGGAGCTGTTTTTT.